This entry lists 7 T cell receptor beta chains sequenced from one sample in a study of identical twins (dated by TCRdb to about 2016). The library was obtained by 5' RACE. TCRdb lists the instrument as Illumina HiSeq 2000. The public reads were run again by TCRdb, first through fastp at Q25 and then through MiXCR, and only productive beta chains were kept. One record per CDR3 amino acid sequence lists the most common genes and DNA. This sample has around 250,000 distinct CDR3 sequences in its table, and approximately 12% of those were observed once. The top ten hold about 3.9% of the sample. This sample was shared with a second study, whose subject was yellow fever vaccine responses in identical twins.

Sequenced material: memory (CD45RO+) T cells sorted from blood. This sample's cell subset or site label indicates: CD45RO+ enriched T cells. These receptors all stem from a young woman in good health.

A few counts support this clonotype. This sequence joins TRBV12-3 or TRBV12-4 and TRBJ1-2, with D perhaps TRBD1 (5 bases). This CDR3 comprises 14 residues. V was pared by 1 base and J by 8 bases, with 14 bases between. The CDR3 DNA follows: TGTGCCAGCAGTTTAGAAGGTTGGGGGTTCGGCTACACCTTC. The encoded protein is CASSLEGWGFGYTF.

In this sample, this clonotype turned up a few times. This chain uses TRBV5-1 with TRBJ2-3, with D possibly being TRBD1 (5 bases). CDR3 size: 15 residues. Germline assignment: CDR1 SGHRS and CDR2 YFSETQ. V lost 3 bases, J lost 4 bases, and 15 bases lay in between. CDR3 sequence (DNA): TGCGCCAGCAGCTCTCGGCAGGGAATCGCAGATACGCAGTATTTT. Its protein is CASSSRQGIADTQYF.

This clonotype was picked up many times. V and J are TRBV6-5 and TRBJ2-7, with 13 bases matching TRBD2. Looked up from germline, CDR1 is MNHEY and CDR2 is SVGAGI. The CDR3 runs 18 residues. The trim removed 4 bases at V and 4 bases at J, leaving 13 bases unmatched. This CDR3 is CASSFPDRTSGRKYEQYF. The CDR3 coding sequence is TGTGCCAGCAGTTTTCCAGATCGGACTAGCGGGAGAAAATACGAGCAGTACTTC.

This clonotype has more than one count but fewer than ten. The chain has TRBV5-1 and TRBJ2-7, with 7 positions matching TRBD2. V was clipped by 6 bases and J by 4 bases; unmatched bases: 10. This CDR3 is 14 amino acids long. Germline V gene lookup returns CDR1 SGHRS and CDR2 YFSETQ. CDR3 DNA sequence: TGCGCCAGCAACAGCTTCCCGGGGGGTTACGAGCAGTACTTC. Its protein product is CASNSFPGGYEQYF. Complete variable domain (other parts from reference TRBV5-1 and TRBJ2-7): KAGVTQTPRYLIKTRGQQVTLSCSPISGHRSVSWYQQTPGQGLQFLFEYFSETQRNKGNFPGRFSGRQFSNSRSEMNVSTLELGDSALYLCASNSFPGGYEQYFGPGTRLTVT.

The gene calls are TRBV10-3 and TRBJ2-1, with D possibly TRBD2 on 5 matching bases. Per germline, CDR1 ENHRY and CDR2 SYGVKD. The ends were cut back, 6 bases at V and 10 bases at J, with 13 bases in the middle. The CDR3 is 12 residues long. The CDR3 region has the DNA TGTGCCATCAGCCAGCTACTAGGCGAGCAGTTCTTC. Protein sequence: CAISQLLGEQFF.

CDR3 sequence (DNA): TGCAGCGTTGAAGAATCCAGGCGCTCCGGTGGCTACACCTTC. Encoded protein: CSVEESRRSGGYTF. V gene TRBV29-1 combines with J gene TRBJ1-2; no reliable D call. Trimming pared 0 bases from V and 7 bases from J, leaving 15 bases between. Germline CDR1 and CDR2: SQVTM and ANQGSEA. CDR3 size: 14 residues.

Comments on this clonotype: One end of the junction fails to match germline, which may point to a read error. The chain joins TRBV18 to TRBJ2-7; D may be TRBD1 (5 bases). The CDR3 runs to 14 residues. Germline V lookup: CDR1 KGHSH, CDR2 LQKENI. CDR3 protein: CASSPTDAVRGSDF. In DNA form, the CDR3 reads TGTGCCAGCTCACCAACAGATGCAGTAAGGGGATCCGACTTC. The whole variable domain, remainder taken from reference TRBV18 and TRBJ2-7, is NAGVMQNPRHLVRRRGQEARLRCSPMKGHSHVYWYRQLPEEGLKFMVYLQKENIIDESGMPKERFSAEFPKEGPSILRIQQVVRGDSAAYFCASSPTDAVRGSDFGPGTRLTVT.